The next 13 T cell receptor beta chains were all read from a single sample in a study of Graves' ophthalmopathy and Graves' hyperthyroidism. Transcripts of RNA were the source for amplifying TCR beta CDR3 regions. After a first-round RT-PCR with HTBI primers, a second-round multiplex PCR was run. TCRdb used MiXCR to reprocess the multiplex PCR reads, holding one entry per CDR3 protein. The sample has 350,000 to 400,000 distinct CDR3 sequences; roughly 18% are singletons. Sequencing input: peripheral blood. The receptor set was obtained from a woman aged 18-30 years with Graves' ophthalmopathy.

This clonotype came up many times. The chain joins TRBV6-5 to TRBJ2-4, with 11 bases matching TRBD2. CDR3 length equals 17 residues. V was pared by 2 bases and J by 7 bases, with 10 bases of the junction left unmatched. In germline, CDR1 is MNHEY, CDR2 SVGAGI. This chain's CDR3 is CASSYTYSGRAVNIQYF. DNA for the CDR3: TGTGCCAGCAGTTACACCTATAGCGGGAGGGCCGTCAACATTCAGTACTTC.

This clonotype was found many times. The chain uses TRBV6-1 and TRBJ2-7; 10 bases are a match to TRBD1. The germline V gene has CDR1 MNHNS and CDR2 SASEGT. This CDR3 is built from 12 residues. The V gene end was trimmed by 8 bases and the J gene end by 3 bases; junction bases not matched to a gene: 1. The CDR3 nucleotides read TGTGCCAGCGGGACAGGGGTCTACGAGCAGTACTTC. This gives the protein CASGTGVYEQYF.

This clonotype has a count of ten or more. V usage is TRBV20-1 and J usage is TRBJ2-2; possibly TRBD1 or TRBD2 for D (5 bases each). Germline CDR1 is DFQATT and CDR2 is SNEGSKA (reference sequence). CDR3 length: 15 amino acids. Trimming took 4 bases from V and 3 from J, leaving 15 bases between them. CDR3 residues: CSATPAGTDTGELFF. CDR3 nucleotides: TGCAGTGCTACCCCTGCCGGGACGGACACCGGGGAGCTGTTTTTT.

The table lists this clonotype with many counts. The chain uses TRBV6-1 and TRBJ1-1; D perhaps matches TRBD1 (5 bases). Trimming removed 6 bases at V and 3 bases at J, with 14 bases between. The V gene's germline CDR1 is MNHNS and CDR2 SASEGT. This CDR3 comprises 14 residues. The CDR3 sequence: CASSGARGDTEAFF. The CDR3 bases are TGTGCCAGCAGCGGGGCGCGGGGGGACACTGAAGCTTTCTTT.

This clonotype was observed at least ten times. This rearrangement joins TRBV10-1 to TRBJ1-5; 10 nucleotides match TRBD1. The CDR3 has 14 residues. After removal of 3 bases from V and 5 bases from J, the junction contained 1 base not matched to a gene. The germline V gene has CDR1 WNHNN and CDR2 SYGVQD (reference sequence). CDR3 bases: TGCGCCAGCAGTGAAGGGACAGGGGATCAGCCCCAGCATTTT. Its translation: CASSEGTGDQPQHF.

At least ten counts were recorded for this clonotype. The V and J genes are TRBV10-3 and TRBJ1-5, with TRBD1 identical over 8 bases. The CDR3 extends over 15 amino acids. J was trimmed by 2 bases and V by 5 bases; bases with no gene match: 5. Germline CDR1 and CDR2: ENHRY and SYGVKD. The CDR3 region is CAISSTGVGNQPQHF. CDR3 sequence (DNA): TGTGCCATCAGTTCGACAGGGGTGGGCAATCAGCCCCAGCATTTT.

The J gene is TRBJ2-2, the V gene TRBV6-5; D uncertain. This CDR3 has 14 amino acids. The germline CDR1 and CDR2 sequences are MNHEY and SVGAGI. Trimming shortened V by 0 bases and J by 4 bases, and 6 bases separated the two germline ends. This CDR3 is CASSYSRSTGELFF. The CDR3 DNA reads TGTGCCAGCAGTTACTCGCGCAGCACCGGGGAGCTGTTTTTT.

This clonotype was seen at least ten times. The gene calls are TRBV6-2 or TRBV6-3 and TRBJ1-1; D unresolved. Germline V CDR1 and CDR2: MNHEY, SVGEGT. The CDR3 covers 12 residues. V shed 6 bases and J shed 6 bases, with 11 bases lying between them. The CDR3 DNA sequence: TGTGCCAGCAGGGATCCGGGCTCTGAAGCTTTCTTT. Translating gives CASRDPGSEAFF.

This clonotype was seen only once. The rearrangement links TRBV6-1 to TRBJ2-7; perhaps TRBD1 as D (6 bases). This CDR3 is 15 amino acids long. Trimming pared 5 bases from V and 2 bases from J, leaving 16 bases between. The germline CDR1 and CDR2 sequences are MNHNS and SASEGT. CDR3 protein: CASSPRPDSTYEQYF. Written as DNA, the CDR3 is TGTGCCAGCAGTCCCCGGCCGGACAGTACCTACGAGCAGTACTTC.

At least ten counts were recorded for this clonotype. CDR3 DNA: TGTGCCAGTAGAACTAGCGGAAACACCGGGGAGCTGTTTTTT. Its translation is CASRTSGNTGELFF. V and J are TRBV19 and TRBJ2-2; TRBD2 agrees at 8 bases. CDR1 is LNHDA and CDR2 is SQIVND in the germline V gene (reference sequence). The CDR3 extends over 14 amino acids. V was pared by 6 bases and J by 2 bases, with 2 bases of the junction left unmatched.

This clonotype was seen at least ten times. The chain links TRBV14 to TRBJ1-2; D is undetermined. The CDR3 runs to 14 residues. V was cut by 3 bases and J by 3 bases, with 11 bases left in between. Germline V gives CDR1 SGHDN, CDR2 FVKESK. CDR3: CASSQGRQDYGYTF. CDR3 coding DNA: TGTGCCAGCAGCCAGGGAAGGCAGGACTATGGCTACACCTTC.

The V call is TRBV12-3 or TRBV12-4, the J call TRBJ1-2; TRBD1 matches 8 bases. This CDR3 comprises 14 residues. Losses at the gene ends were 5 bases for V and 5 bases for J; bases not matched to a gene: 7. CDR3 in amino acids: CASSPDRALYGYTF. The CDR3 coding sequence is TGTGCCAGCAGTCCGGACAGGGCCCTGTATGGCTACACCTTC.

This clonotype came up many times. V gene TRBV14 combines with J gene TRBJ2-7; D may match TRBD1 or TRBD2 (5 bases each). Per germline, CDR1 SGHDN and CDR2 FVKESK. This CDR3 spans 15 amino acids. The V and J ends lost 1 base and 0 bases respectively, with 10 bases between them. The CDR3 DNA sequence: TGTGCCAGCAGCCAAGGGGGGTGGTTCTCCTACGAGCAGTACTTC. It encodes CASSQGGWFSYEQYF.